This T cell receptor (beta chain) was recorded in a study of OX40 agonist ivuxolimab in advanced cancers. Measured with immunoSEQ multiplex PCR; TCRdb has only the in-frame clones, and not every one. The table includes 30,000 to 40,000 clones, 85% to 95% detected once. The source was CD4+ or CD8+ T cells sorted from blood, collected in a trial of the OX40 agonist ivuxolimab. This TCR came from an adult with an advanced solid tumor such as melanoma, head and neck, liver or kidney cancer.

The CDR3 DNA follows: TGTGCCAGCAGTGAAGGGACGGACACAGATACGCAGTATTTT. It encodes CASSEGTDTDTQYF. J is TRBJ2-3 and V is TRBV6-1; D is uncertain. The germline gives CDR1 MNHNS, CDR2 SASEGT. The CDR3 totals 14 residues. Deletions cut 1 base from V and 2 bases from J, with 7 bases between.